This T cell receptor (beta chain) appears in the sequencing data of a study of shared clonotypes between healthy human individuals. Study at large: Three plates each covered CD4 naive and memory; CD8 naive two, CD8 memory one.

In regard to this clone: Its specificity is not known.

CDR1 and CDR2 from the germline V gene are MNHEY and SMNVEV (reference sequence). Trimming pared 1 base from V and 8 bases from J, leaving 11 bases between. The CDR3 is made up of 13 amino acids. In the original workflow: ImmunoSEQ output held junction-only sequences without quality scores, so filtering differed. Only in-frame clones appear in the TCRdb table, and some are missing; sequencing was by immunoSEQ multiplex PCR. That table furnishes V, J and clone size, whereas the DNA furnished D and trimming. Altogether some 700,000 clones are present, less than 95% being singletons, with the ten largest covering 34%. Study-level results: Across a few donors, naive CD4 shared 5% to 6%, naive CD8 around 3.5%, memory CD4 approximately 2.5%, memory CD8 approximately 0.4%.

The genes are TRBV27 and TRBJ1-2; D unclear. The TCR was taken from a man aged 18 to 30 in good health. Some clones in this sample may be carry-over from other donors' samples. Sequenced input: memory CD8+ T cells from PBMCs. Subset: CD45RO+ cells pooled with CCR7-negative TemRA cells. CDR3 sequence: CASSLLSGDGYTF. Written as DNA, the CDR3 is TGTGCCAGCAGTTTATTGTCAGGAGACGGCTACACCTTC.